This T cell receptor beta chain was identified during a study of human T cells and chemical hapten exposure. General study results and limits: Healthy individuals' immune responses may differ from those of donors, who had alopecia.

Time point specified: pre-sensitization, week 0. Specified treatment: therapeutic diphenylcyclopropenone sensitization with weekly scalp DPC. This clonotype was seen ten or more times. Antigen: not known. This CDR3 is built from 13 residues. Germline-derived CDR1 and CDR2 are MDHEN and SYDVKM. The V end was cut by 2 bases, the J end by 6 bases, with 5 bases between. TCRdb recomputed calls from the RACE reads with MiXCR, one row per CDR3 protein. The sample contains 84,000 or so distinct CDR3 sequences, 8.5% of which appear only once. The rearrangement joins TRBV28 to TRBJ1-6, with unresolved D. The source is a man aged 40-55 years with alopecia areata. Some clones in this sample may be carry-over from other donors' samples. This material consisted of whole blood, taken in connection with sensitization to the hapten diphenylcyclopropenone (DPC). CDR3 nucleotides: TGTGCCAGCAGTTTAAGGATTAATTCACCCCTCCACTTT. It is translated as CASSLRINSPLHF.